These 30 T cell receptor beta chains share one sample of origin, sequenced in a study of blood T cell repertoires in COVID-19. This table comes from immunoSEQ multiplex PCR, and its TCRdb copy is limited to in-frame clones, with some not included. The table has 120,000 to 150,000 clones, almost 90% seen once. Specimen: peripheral blood. The receptors come from a human donor in a cohort sampled during active COVID-19.

This clone appeared once. The chain is built from TRBV7-2 and TRBJ2-3, with D possibly TRBD2 on 5 matching bases. From germline, CDR1 is SGHTA and CDR2 FQGNSA. V dropped 3 bases and J dropped 6 bases, with 19 bases sitting between them. The CDR3 length is 16 residues. The DNA of the CDR3 is TGTGCCAGCAGCTTTAAGTCCGGGGTCTCGGGGGATACGCAGTATTTT. Translation gives CASSFKSGVSGDTQYF.

This clone has only one observation. V is TRBV30 and J is TRBJ2-5, with no clear D. Germline loops: CDR1 GTSNPN, CDR2 SVGIG (reference sequence). CDR3 length: 13 amino acids. The CDR3 nucleotides read TGTGGGGCTAGAGCCTCGACAAGGGAGACCCAGTACTTC. Protein sequence: CGARASTRETQYF. Using reference TRBV30 and TRBJ2-5 for the parts outside the CDR3, the full variable domain is SQTIHQWPATLVQPVGSPLSLECTVEGTSNPNLYWYRQAAGRGLQLLFYSVGIGQISSEVPQNLSASRPQDRQFILSSKKLLLSDSGFYLCGARASTRETQYFGPGTRLLVL.

This chain connects TRBV6-1 to TRBJ2-7; perhaps TRBD1 as D (6 bases). In germline, CDR1 is MNHNS, CDR2 SASEGT. Trimming stripped 1 base from V and 3 bases from J, with 7 bases between. The CDR3 spans 13 residues. DNA for the CDR3: TGTGCCAGCAGTGAAGTGGACAGCTACGAGCAGTACTTC. Protein: CASSEVDSYEQYF.

V and J are TRBV19 and TRBJ1-5, with D perhaps matching TRBD1 (6 bases). Germline CDR1 reads LNHDA; CDR2 reads SQIVND (reference sequence). The ends were cut back, 4 bases at V and 4 bases at J, with 14 bases in the middle. The CDR3 length is 15 residues. The CDR3 region is CASSTTGNGNQPQHF. CDR3 in DNA: TGTGCCAGTAGTACTACAGGGAATGGGAATCAGCCCCAGCATTTT.

The V call is TRBV9, the J call TRBJ2-2; D is unclear. The germline gives CDR1 SGDLS, CDR2 YYNGEE. CDR3 size: 15 residues. The germline V and J ends were trimmed by 0 bases and 0 bases, with 6 bases remaining between them. CDR3 sequence reads: CASSVGLANTGELFF. The CDR3 coding sequence is TGTGCCAGCAGCGTAGGACTGGCGAACACCGGGGAGCTGTTTTTT.

The chain recombines TRBV7-3 with TRBJ2-1; 14 positions agree with TRBD2. Germline V gives CDR1 SGHTA, CDR2 FQGTGA. Trimming at V came to 0 bases and at J to 8 bases, leaving 6 bases not matched to a gene. The CDR3 has 17 residues. The CDR3 loop is CASSLTTLTSGRDEQFF. The CDR3 DNA is TGTGCCAGCAGCTTAACAACCCTGACTAGCGGGAGGGATGAGCAGTTCTTC.

This chain connects TRBV6-5 to TRBJ2-2; D might be TRBD2 (6 bases). Between the trimmed V and J ends, which lost 6 bases and 1 base, there was a span of 12 bases. The length of the CDR3 is 15 residues. From germline, CDR1 is MNHEY and CDR2 SVGAGI. CDR3 residues: CASRGRSGNTGELFF. The CDR3 nucleotides read TGTGCCAGCAGAGGACGTAGCGGGAACACCGGGGAGCTGTTTTTT.

The chain has TRBV6-5 and TRBJ2-2; 7 bases match TRBD1. V shed 0 bases and J 7 bases; nucleotides not matched to a gene: 8. CDR3 length equals 16 residues. Per the germline V gene, CDR1 is MNHEY and CDR2 is SVGAGI. CDR3 bases: TGTGCCAGCAGTTACTCGATGACAGGGATGGACGGGGAGCTGTTTTTT. Protein product: CASSYSMTGMDGELFF.

The chain employs TRBV21-1 and TRBJ2-6; the table assigns TRBD1, which was not confirmed against the DNA. TRBV21-1 counts as a pseudogene. CDR3 size: 18 residues. The CDR3 coding sequence is TGTGCCAGCAGCAACGGACAGGGGGCTTGGTCCGGGGCCAACGTCCTGACTTTC. Translation: CASSNGQGAWSGANVLTF.

V and J are TRBV7-8 and TRBJ2-7; 9 bases match TRBD1. The CDR3 totals 12 residues. J gave up 2 bases and V 8 bases, and 1 base lay outside the gene matches. Germline V CDR1 and CDR2: SGHVS, FQNEAQ. For the CDR3, the DNA is TGTGCCAGCGGGACAGGGCCCTACGAGCAGTACTTC. As protein: CASGTGPYEQYF.

The chain has TRBV4-3 and TRBJ2-1; 9 nucleotides match TRBD2. This CDR3 spans 16 amino acids. V shed 3 bases and J 1 base; nucleotides not matched to a gene: 4. Germline CDR1 reads LGHNA; CDR2 reads YSLEER. The CDR3 nucleotides read TGCGCCAGCAGCCAGCTAGCGGGATCGTCCTACAATGAGCAGTTCTTC. Residues: CASSQLAGSSYNEQFF.

This sequence joins TRBV28 and TRBJ1-5, with D possibly being TRBD1 (6 bases). CDR3 length: 14 residues. Germline CDR1 and CDR2: MDHEN and SYDVKM. With 2 bases removed from V and 8 bases from J, the gap between germline ends came to 13 bases. CDR3 loop: CASSLMAGDKPQHF. The CDR3 DNA sequence: TGTGCCAGCAGTTTAATGGCAGGGGATAAGCCCCAGCATTTT.

The chain employs TRBV3-1 (or the pseudogene TRBV3-2) and TRBJ2-1, with 8 bases lining up with TRBD2. V lost 0 bases to trimming and J lost 15 bases; unmatched junction nucleotides: 22. Germline V CDR1 and CDR2: LGHDT, YNNKEL (reference sequence). The CDR3 sequence is 18 residues long. The CDR3 here is CASSQDSAGRGIPKSRFF. CDR3 coding DNA: TGTGCCAGCAGCCAAGACAGCGCCGGGAGGGGAATACCCAAATCCCGGTTCTTC.

The V gene is TRBV19, the J gene TRBJ1-1, with unresolved D. Germline V gene data show CDR1 as LNHDA and CDR2 as SQIVND (reference sequence). The CDR3 length is 12 residues. The V gene lost 1 base and the J gene lost 7 bases, with 7 bases spanning the gap. CDR3 in DNA: TGTGCCAGTAGTATAGGGCAGAATGAAGCTTTCTTT. The encoded protein is CASSIGQNEAFF.

The chain employs TRBV6-4 and TRBJ2-3; 8 bases match TRBD2. The germline gives CDR1 MRHNA, CDR2 SNTAGT. The CDR3 runs to 14 residues. The trim removed 3 bases at V and 1 base at J, leaving 0 bases unmatched. CDR3 DNA sequence: TGTGCCAGCAGTGAAGCGGGGGGCACAGATACGCAGTATTTT. Translation: CASSEAGGTDTQYF.

CDR3 coding DNA: TGTGCCAGTAGTTCCCCGGGGGCAGCGGGAGGCGGCGAGCAGTACTTC. This encodes CASSSPGAAGGGEQYF. The J gene is TRBJ2-7, the V gene TRBV19; 9 bases match TRBD2. Germline V gene lookup returns CDR1 LNHDA and CDR2 SQIVND (reference sequence). After removal of 5 bases from V and 6 bases from J, the junction contained 14 bases not matched to a gene. The CDR3 length is 16 residues.

The CDR3 nucleotides are TGTGCCAGCAGCCCCATGTCCAGGGGGAGTGCCAAGACCCAGTACTTC. Amino acids: CASSPMSRGSAKTQYF. The genes are TRBV7-2 and TRBJ2-5; 7 nucleotides match TRBD1. CDR1 SGHTA and CDR2 FQGNSA come from the germline V gene. The CDR3 has 16 amino acids. J was trimmed by 6 bases and V by 5 bases; bases with no gene match: 15.

The V and J genes are TRBV5-1 and TRBJ2-3; D gene uncertain. There are 12 residues in the CDR3. V lost 0 bases to trimming and J lost 6 bases, with 5 bases between them. Germline V CDR1 and CDR2: SGHRS, YFSETQ. DNA for the CDR3: TGCGCCAGCAGCTTGGTTCGGGATACGCAGTATTTT. Translated: CASSLVRDTQYF.

The CDR3 here is CASSWDRDSHTDTQYF. CDR3 bases: TGTGCCAGCAGCTGGGACCGGGACAGCCACACAGATACGCAGTATTTT. This chain joins TRBV11-1 and TRBJ2-3; 7 nucleotides agree with TRBD1. Germline CDR1 and CDR2: SGHAT and FQDESV (reference sequence). The V gene end was trimmed by 4 bases and the J gene end by 2 bases; junction bases not matched to a gene: 9. CDR3 length: 16 amino acids.

This chain links TRBV4-1 with TRBJ1-4; no clear D. Germline values: CDR1 MGHRA, CDR2 YSYEKL. The V and J ends lost 0 bases and 4 bases respectively, with 3 bases between them. The CDR3 loop spans 13 amino acids. CDR3 nucleotide sequence: TGCGCCAGCAGCCAAGATAGTAATGAAAAACTGTTTTTT. Translated: CASSQDSNEKLFF.

The rearrangement uses TRBV6-2 or TRBV6-3 and TRBJ1-6; a possible D gene is TRBD1 (6 bases). The CDR3 extends over 15 amino acids. The germline CDR1 and CDR2 sequences are MNHEY and SVGEGT. Trimming left V 5 bases short and J 7 bases short, with 15 bases between. CDR3 DNA: TGTGCCAGCAGTCCCCCCCGCGGACAGAATTCACCCCTCCACTTT. It encodes CASSPPRGQNSPLHF.

The chain employs TRBV4-2 and TRBJ2-3; the D is unclear. The CDR3 spans 15 residues. V lost 0 bases to trimming and J lost 0 bases, with 7 bases between them. CDR1 and CDR2 (germline): LGHNA, YNFKEQ. CDR3 sequence (DNA): TGTGCCAGCAGCCAAGATTGGGCCAGCACAGATACGCAGTATTTT. It yields the protein CASSQDWASTDTQYF.

The rearrangement links TRBV5-6 to TRBJ1-5; TRBD1 might be the D (6 bases). CDR1 SGHDT and CDR2 YYEEEE come from the germline V gene. The CDR3 runs to 17 residues. Between the trimmed V and J ends, which lost 4 bases and 0 bases, there was a span of 17 bases. The CDR3: CASSPSWAGASNQPQHF. The CDR3 coding sequence is TGTGCCAGCAGCCCCTCTTGGGCAGGGGCTAGCAATCAGCCCCAGCATTTT.

The chain links TRBV28 to TRBJ2-7, with a weak D call TRBD1 (5 bases). The CDR3 contains 14 residues. Trimming cost V 8 bases and J 1 base, with 15 bases left between them. Germline CDR1 is MDHEN and CDR2 is SYDVKM. The CDR3 DNA reads as TGTGCCAGCCTCAGGGTTCTCCAATCCTACGAGCAGTACTTC. Amino acids: CASLRVLQSYEQYF.

V gene TRBV5-1 combines with J gene TRBJ2-3, with 13 bases that match TRBD2. CDR1 SGHRS and CDR2 YFSETQ come from the germline V gene. The CDR3 covers 17 residues. The ends lost 2 bases at V and 1 base at J; junction bases unmatched: 4. Here the CDR3 reads CASSFATSGGGTDTQYF. CDR3 sequence (DNA): TGCGCCAGCAGCTTTGCTACTAGCGGGGGGGGCACAGATACGCAGTATTTT.

V gene TRBV2 combines with J gene TRBJ2-5; TRBD1 matches at 10 bases. The V gene's germline CDR1 is SNHLY and CDR2 FYNNEI. With 5 bases clipped from V and 3 bases from J, the junction kept 6 bases outside the gene matches. The CDR3 has 15 residues. The CDR3 nucleotides are TGTGCCAGCAGTTTCGCCGGGACAGGGGAAGAGACCCAGTACTTC. This encodes CASSFAGTGEETQYF.

This chain joins TRBV7-9 and TRBJ2-3; TRBD1 might be the D (5 bases). The germline V gene has CDR1 SEHNR and CDR2 FQNEAQ (reference sequence). The CDR3 totals 15 residues. The V gene lost 3 bases and the J gene lost 2 bases, with 12 bases spanning the gap. CDR3 nucleotide sequence: TGTGCCAGCAGCTTTTCAGGGTTGGTCACAGATACGCAGTATTTT. Amino acid sequence: CASSFSGLVTDTQYF.

This rearrangement joins TRBV24-1 to TRBJ1-1; 9 bases align to TRBD1. V gave up 9 bases and J gave up 7 bases; unmatched junction bases: 8. The CDR3 covers 13 residues. Germline values: CDR1 KGHDR, CDR2 SFDVKD. The CDR3 loop is CATLGQGLLEAFF. For the CDR3, the DNA is TGTGCCACCTTGGGACAGGGCTTGCTTGAAGCTTTCTTT.

The gene calls are TRBV19 and TRBJ2-1; D is undetermined. The CDR3 extends over 15 amino acids. V was pared by 0 bases and J by 0 bases, with 6 bases between. Per the germline V gene, CDR1 is LNHDA and CDR2 is SQIVND (reference sequence). As DNA, the CDR3 is TGTGCCAGTAGTATAGAACAGCCCTCCTACAATGAGCAGTTCTTC. Protein sequence: CASSIEQPSYNEQFF.

This clone was recorded a few times. Written as DNA, the CDR3 is TGTGCCACCAGTGACCCGCGGACAGGGGGCTATGGCTACACCTTC. Translated, it gives CATSDPRTGGYGYTF. The chain carries TRBV24-1 and TRBJ1-2; 10 bases map to TRBD1. The V gene end was trimmed by 4 bases and the J gene end by 4 bases; junction bases not matched to a gene: 5. CDR3 length: 15 amino acids. Germline V CDR1 and CDR2: KGHDR, SFDVKD.